Listed here are 21 T cell receptor beta chains from one sample, sequenced in a study of T cells in women clearing cervical HPV infection. The method was immunoSEQ multiplex PCR; TCRdb's version includes in-frame clones alone and lacks a portion of them. The sample yields 25,000 to 30,000 clones, of which the top ten take up 17%. The sequencing sample was made of blood buffy coat. These receptors came from a woman between 18 and 69 years old with a cervical HPV16 infection that either progressed to CIN3+ or cleared (not recorded which).

On this clone itself: The CDR3 end lies 3 residues beyond the end of the read and is filled in from the germline J gene. This sequence joins TRBV19 and TRBJ2-1, with 9 nucleotides matching TRBD1. Germline V gene lookup returns CDR1 LNHDA and CDR2 SQIVND (reference sequence). The V segment lost 4 bases and the J segment 6 bases; nucleotides outside the gene matches: 10. This CDR3 is built from 16 residues. CDR3 sequence reads: CASSRRGQGGSNEQFF. The sequenced part of the CDR3 DNA is TGTGCCAGTAGTAGAAGGGGACAGGGCGGGAGCAATGAG. Full variable domain (outside the CDR3, taken from reference TRBV19 and TRBJ2-1): DGGITQSPKYLFRKEGQNVTLSCEQNLNHDAMYWYRQDPGQGLRLIYYSQIVNDFQKGDIAEGYSVSREKKESFPLTVTSAQKNPTAFYLCASSRRGQGGSNEQFFGPGTRLTVL.

A word on this clone: The CDR3 is cut off 3 residues early in the read; its end comes from the germline J gene. The rearrangement joins TRBV20-1 to TRBJ2-2; D is ambiguous. Trimming left V 4 bases short and J 2 bases short, with 8 bases between. The germline V gene encodes CDR1 DFQATT and CDR2 SNEGSKA (reference sequence). The CDR3 has 13 residues. CDR3 DNA (partial): TGCAGTGCTAAAAACACCAACACCGGGGAG. Residues: CSAKNTNTGE. The CDR3, in full, reads CSAKNTNTGELFF.

Of note for this clone: The CDR3 is cut off 3 residues early in the read; its end comes from the germline J gene. Other DNA sequences of this sample code for an identical CDR3. The gene calls are TRBV20-1 and TRBJ1-3, with TRBD1 identical over 8 bases. J was trimmed by 3 bases and V by 1 base; bases with no gene match: 17. This CDR3 contains 19 residues. The germline V gene encodes CDR1 DFQATT and CDR2 SNEGSKA (reference sequence). Partial CDR3 DNA: TGCAGTGCTAGAGCCGACGTAAGAAGGACAGGGCCTATTGGAAACACC. Residues: CSARADVRRTGPIGNT. The full CDR3 reads CSARADVRRTGPIGNTIYF.

Concerning this clone: The read stops 3 residues short of the end of the CDR3; the missing end is completed from the germline J gene. J is TRBJ2-7 and V is TRBV19; D is unresolved. V lost 0 bases to trimming and J lost 6 bases, with 6 bases between them. There are 12 residues in the CDR3. Per germline, CDR1 LNHDA and CDR2 SQIVND (reference sequence). The sequenced part of the CDR3 DNA is TGTGCCAGTAGTATAGATCTGTCCGAG. It encodes CASSIDLSE. The complete CDR3 reads CASSIDLSEQYF.

With regard to this clone: The read comes to an end 3 residues before the CDR3 does, leaving the germline J gene to fill in the end. V and J are TRBV29-1 and TRBJ1-1, with 12 bases identical to TRBD1. The CDR3 runs to 17 residues. Germline V gene sequence: CDR1 SQVTM, CDR2 ANQGSEA. The V gene end was trimmed by 7 bases and the J gene end by 0 bases; junction bases not matched to a gene: 12. The CDR3 reads CSAVPGQGAGVNTEAFF. CDR3 bases read: TGCAGCGCCGTCCCGGGACAGGGGGCAGGAGTGAACACTGAA.

Comments on this clone: The sequence runs out 3 residues before the end of the CDR3; the remainder is reconstructed from the germline J gene. The gene calls are TRBV7-8 and TRBJ1-2; 7 bases agree with TRBD1. J lost 2 bases, V lost 2 bases, and 11 bases had no gene match. This CDR3 is 17 amino acids long. Germline V CDR1 and CDR2: SGHVS, FQNEAQ. This chain's CDR3 is CASSLTFRTGENYGYTF. The sequenced CDR3 bases are TGTGCCAGCAGCTTAACTTTTCGAACAGGGGAAAACTATGGC.

Details on this clone: The CDR3 end falls 3 residues outside the read, so it is completed with the germline J gene. The V call is TRBV20-1, the J call TRBJ2-5; TRBD1 matches at 8 bases. The V gene's germline CDR1 is DFQATT and CDR2 SNEGSKA (reference sequence). The ends lost 2 bases at V and 4 bases at J; junction bases unmatched: 9. This CDR3 comprises 15 residues. CDR3 loop: CSARIRQGAGETQYF. CDR3 DNA, as far as it was read: TGCAGTGCTAGAATAAGGCAGGGGGCCGGAGAGACC.

As for this clone: The CDR3 goes on 3 residues after the read ends, and that part is filled in from the germline J gene. The chain is built from TRBV20-1 and TRBJ2-7; 8 nucleotides align to TRBD2. Germline V gives CDR1 DFQATT, CDR2 SNEGSKA (reference sequence). This CDR3 spans 15 amino acids. Trimming took 0 bases from V and 3 from J; bases not matched to a gene: 7. This CDR3 is CSARDPGAGDYEQYF. The sequenced part of the CDR3 DNA is TGCAGTGCTAGAGATCCGGGAGCGGGGGACTACGAG.

Comment on this clone: The junction departs from the called germline gene at one end, perhaps through a read error. The sequenced part of the CDR3 DNA is TGTGCCAGCAGCTTTGGGGGGGTCACAGATGCG. Translated, it gives CASSFGGVTDA. The complete CDR3 sequence is CASSFGGVTDAQYF. The rearrangement joins TRBV7-2 to TRBJ2-3; 7 bases agree with TRBD2. The read finishes 3 residues shy of the CDR3 end, and the germline J gene is used to complete it. Germline CDR1 and CDR2: SGHTA and FQGNSA. This CDR3 region has 14 residues. Full variable domain (missing parts from reference TRBV7-2 and TRBJ2-3): GAGVSQSPSNKVTEKGKDVELRCDPISGHTALYWYRQSLGQGLEFLIYFQGNSAPDKSGLPSDRFSAERTGGSVSTLTIQRTQQEDSAVYLCASSFGGVTDAQYFGPGTRLTVL.

The chain's CDR3 is CASSIEGTGGDDYTF. The covered CDR3 bases are TGTGCCAGTAGTATAGAGGGGACAGGGGGAGATGAC. The gene calls are TRBV19 and TRBJ1-2, with 11 bases identical to TRBD1. The read halts 3 residues ahead of the CDR3 end, with the missing end drawn from the germline J gene. This CDR3 region has 15 residues. Germline values: CDR1 LNHDA, CDR2 SQIVND (reference sequence).

Points on this clone: The read ends 3 residues before the CDR3 terminus; that terminus is restored from the germline J gene. V usage is TRBV6-2 or TRBV6-3 and J usage is TRBJ2-7, with a possible D match to TRBD2 (5 bases). V was trimmed by 0 bases and J by 2 bases, leaving 5 bases between them. There are 13 residues in the CDR3. Germline lookup yields CDR1 MNHEY and CDR2 SVGEGT. The CDR3 spells CASSYSRAYEQYF. The sequenced part of the CDR3 DNA is TGTGCCAGCAGTTACTCGAGGGCCTACGAG.

In regard to this clone: The CDR3 is cut off 3 residues early in the read; its end comes from the germline J gene. The chain combines TRBV2 with TRBJ2-3; 8 nucleotides line up with TRBD2. J gave up 2 bases and V 2 bases, and 12 bases lay outside the gene matches. Germline V lookup: CDR1 SNHLY, CDR2 FYNNEI. This CDR3 has 18 amino acids. CDR3 DNA, as far as it was read: TGTGCCAGCAGTGAAAACCAGCGGGGGACCCCGGACACAGATACG. It yields the protein CASSENQRGTPDTDT. The entire CDR3 is CASSENQRGTPDTDTQYF.

As concerns this clone: The read comes to an end 3 residues before the CDR3 does, leaving the germline J gene to fill in the end. The rearrangement uses TRBV7-8 and TRBJ2-3; D is undetermined. The CDR3 runs to 12 residues. Germline CDR1 SGHVS, CDR2 FQNEAQ. The sequenced CDR3 bases are TGTGCCAGCAGCCTTTTCCAAGGGACG. Its protein product is CASSLFQGT. The whole CDR3 protein is CASSLFQGTQYF.

As concerns this clone: The read comes to an end 3 residues before the CDR3 does, leaving the germline J gene to fill in the end. The gene calls are TRBV20-1 and TRBJ2-3; tentatively, D is TRBD1 (5 bases). The CDR3 has 14 residues. Germline V gene lookup returns CDR1 DFQATT and CDR2 SNEGSKA (reference sequence). CDR3 DNA (partial): TGCAGTGCTAGAGATTTTCAGGGCCAAGAGACG. Translating it yields CSARDFQGQET. The full CDR3 reads CSARDFQGQETQYF.

To note about this clone: The read falls 3 residues short of the CDR3 end, and the missing part is taken from the germline J gene. The chain is built from TRBV5-1 and TRBJ2-2; the D gene is possibly TRBD1 (6 bases). Looked up from germline, CDR1 is SGHRS and CDR2 is YFSETQ. This CDR3 is built from 15 residues. The V and J ends lost 4 bases and 2 bases respectively, with 12 bases between them. The CDR3 protein is CASSLRGGNTGELFF. Partial CDR3 DNA: TGCGCCAGCAGCCTGAGAGGGGGAAACACCGGGGAG. Supplemented by reference TRBV5-1 and TRBJ2-2, the full variable domain reads KAGVTQTPRYLIKTRGQQVTLSCSPISGHRSVSWYQQTPGQGLQFLFEYFSETQRNKGNFPGRFSGRQFSNSRSEMNVSTLELGDSALYLCASSLRGGNTGELFFGEGSRLTVL.

CDR3 DNA (partial): TGTGCCTGGAGGGAGGGGGCGGGAGATACG. Translation: CAWREGAGDT. The full CDR3 is CAWREGAGDTQYF. This sequence joins TRBV30 and TRBJ2-3, with D perhaps TRBD1 (7 bases). The observed sequence ends 3 residues before the CDR3 terminus, with the missing tail filled in from the germline J gene. Trimming shortened V by 3 bases and J by 5 bases, and 12 bases separated the two germline ends. The CDR3 loop spans 13 amino acids. CDR1 and CDR2 from the germline V gene are GTSNPN and SVGIG (reference sequence).

Regarding this clone: The read terminates 3 residues ahead of where the CDR3 ends, so the germline J gene completes it. The chain employs TRBV7-6 and TRBJ1-2; 12 bases match TRBD1. The CDR3 sequence is 16 residues long. Germline V gene lookup returns CDR1 SGHVS and CDR2 FNYEAQ. The DNA read from the CDR3 is TGTGCCAGCAGCCCCTCCGGGACAGGGGGCATGTACGAC. It specifies CASSPSGTGGMYD. The whole CDR3 region reads CASSPSGTGGMYDYTF. The full variable domain, in which reference TRBV7-6 and TRBJ1-2 provide the parts outside the CDR3, is GAGVSQSPRYKVTKRGQDVALRCDPISGHVSLYWYRQALGQGPEFLTYFNYEAQQDKSGLPNDRFSAERPEGSISTLTIQRTEQRDSAMYRCASSPSGTGGMYDYTFGSGTRLTVV.

To note about this clone: The CDR3 extends 3 residues past the end of the read, so its final part is completed from the germline J gene. The chain uses TRBV19 and TRBJ2-7, with D uncertain. V was cut by 0 bases and J by 0 bases, with 9 bases left in between. CDR3 length: 15 amino acids. CDR1 and CDR2 (germline): LNHDA, SQIVND (reference sequence). CDR3 in amino acids: CASSIDHGSSYEQYF. The CDR3 DNA, read in part, is TGTGCCAGTAGTATAGATCATGGCAGCTCCTACGAG.

Concerning this clone: The read ends 3 residues shy of where the CDR3 ends; the end is completed using the germline J gene. V gene TRBV29-1 combines with J gene TRBJ2-7; tentatively, D is TRBD1 (5 bases). The germline gives CDR1 SQVTM, CDR2 ANQGSEA. V dropped 5 bases and J dropped 6 bases, with 20 bases sitting between them. The CDR3 extends over 14 amino acids. Partial CDR3 DNA: TGCAGCGTTATACCGGGCAGGGCAGGATTCGAG. Protein product: CSVIPGRAGFE. In full, the CDR3 reads CSVIPGRAGFEQYF.

Worth noting for this clone: The read ends 3 residues early relative to the CDR3; the germline J gene fills the gap. The rearrangement joins TRBV2 to TRBJ2-7; TRBD2 matches at 9 bases. The V segment lost 4 bases and the J segment 4 bases; nucleotides outside the gene matches: 5. Germline CDR1 reads SNHLY; CDR2 reads FYNNEI. The CDR3 is made up of 14 amino acids. The CDR3: CASSGWTSAYEQYF. CDR3 DNA, as far as it was read: TGTGCCAGCAGTGGGTGGACTAGCGCGTACGAG. The variable domain in full, with the rest retrieved from reference TRBV2 and TRBJ2-7, is EPEVTQTPSHQVTQMGQEVILRCVPISNHLYFYWYRQILGQKVEFLVSFYNNEISEKSEIFDDQFSVERPDGSNFTLKIRSTKLEDSAMYFCASSGWTSAYEQYFGPGTRLTVT.

In regard to this clone: The CDR3 end falls 3 residues outside the read, so it is completed with the germline J gene. This sequence joins TRBV30 and TRBJ1-4; maybe TRBD1 (5 bases). The CDR3 extends over 13 amino acids. Per germline, CDR1 GTSNPN and CDR2 SVGIG (reference sequence). The DNA read from the CDR3 is TGTGCCTGGAGTTTCGCGGGGGATTCACCA. It encodes CAWSFAGDSP. The complete CDR3 sequence is CAWSFAGDSPLFF. Complete variable domain (other parts from reference TRBV30 and TRBJ1-4): SQTIHQWPATLVQPVGSPLSLECTVEGTSNPNLYWYRQAAGRGLQLLFYSVGIGQISSEVPQNLSASRPQDRQFILSSKKLLLSDSGFYLCAWSFAGDSPLFFGSGTQLSVL.